This T cell receptor beta chain comes out of a study of T cells in Graves' hyperthyroidism and ophthalmopathy. This clonotype was observed many times. V gave up 6 bases and J gave up 5 bases; unmatched junction bases: 12. CDR1 is DFQATT, CDR2 SNEGSKA, per germline (reference sequence). The CDR3 length is 14 residues. Amplified regions were TCR beta CDR3 sequences from RNA transcripts. Using the HTBI primer set, a first-round RT-PCR was run on the TCR CDR3. Via MiXCR, TCRdb re-called the multiplex PCR reads, giving one row per CDR3 protein. The sample includes some 400,000 distinct CDR3 sequences, approximately 15% of them seen just once.

The sequence came from a man aged 25 to 40 with Graves' hyperthyroidism that later progressed to Graves' ophthalmopathy. Sample: blood. V is TRBV20-1 and J is TRBJ1-1; 7 bases match TRBD1. The CDR3 DNA reads as TGCAGTGCCACAAAGGACAGGTCCGGGACTGAAGCTTTCTTT. Translating it yields CSATKDRSGTEAFF.